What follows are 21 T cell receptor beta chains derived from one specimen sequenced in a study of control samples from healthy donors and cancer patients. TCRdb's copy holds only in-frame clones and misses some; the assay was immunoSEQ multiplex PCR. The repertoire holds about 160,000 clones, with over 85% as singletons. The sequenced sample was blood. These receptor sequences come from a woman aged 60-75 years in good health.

CDR3 nucleotide sequence: TGTGCCAGCAGCCGGGACCTTCAGCAGCCCTCGGGTACGCAGTATTTT. Amino acids: CASSRDLQQPSGTQYF. V and J are TRBV3-1 (or the pseudogene TRBV3-2) and TRBJ2-3; tentatively, D is TRBD1 or TRBD2 (5 bases each). Trimming cost V 4 bases and J 8 bases, with 22 bases left between them. Germline loops: CDR1 LGHDT, CDR2 YNNKEL (reference sequence). The CDR3 loop spans 16 amino acids.

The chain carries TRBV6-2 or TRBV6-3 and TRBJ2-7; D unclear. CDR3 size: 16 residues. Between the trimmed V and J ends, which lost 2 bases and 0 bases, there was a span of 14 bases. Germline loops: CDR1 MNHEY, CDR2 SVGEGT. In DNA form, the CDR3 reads TGTGCCAGCAGTTACCCTAGGCAACCGAGCTCCTACGAGCAGTACTTC. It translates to CASSYPRQPSSYEQYF.

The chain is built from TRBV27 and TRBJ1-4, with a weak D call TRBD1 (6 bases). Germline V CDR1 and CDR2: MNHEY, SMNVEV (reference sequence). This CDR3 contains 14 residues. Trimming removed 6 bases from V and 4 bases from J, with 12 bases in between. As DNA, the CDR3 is TGTGCCAGCAGAATAGGGGGGGTTAATGAAAAACTGTTTTTT. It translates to CASRIGGVNEKLFF.

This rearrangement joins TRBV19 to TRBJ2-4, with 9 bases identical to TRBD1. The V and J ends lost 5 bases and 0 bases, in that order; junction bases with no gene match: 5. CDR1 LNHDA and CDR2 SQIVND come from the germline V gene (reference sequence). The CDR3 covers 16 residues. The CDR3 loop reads CASSHRGQLAKNIQYF. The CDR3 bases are TGTGCCAGTAGTCACAGGGGGCAGCTAGCCAAAAACATTCAGTACTTC.

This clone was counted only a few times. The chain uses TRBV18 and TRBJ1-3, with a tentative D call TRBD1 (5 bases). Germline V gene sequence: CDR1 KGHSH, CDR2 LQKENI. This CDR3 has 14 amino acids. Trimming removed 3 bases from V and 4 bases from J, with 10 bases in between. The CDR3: CASSPGTEGNTIYF. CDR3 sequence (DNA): TGTGCCAGCTCACCTGGGACTGAAGGAAACACCATATATTTT. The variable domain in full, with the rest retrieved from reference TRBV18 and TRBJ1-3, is NAGVMQNPRHLVRRRGQEARLRCSPMKGHSHVYWYRQLPEEGLKFMVYLQKENIIDESGMPKERFSAEFPKEGPSILRIQQVVRGDSAAYFCASSPGTEGNTIYFGEGSWLTVV.

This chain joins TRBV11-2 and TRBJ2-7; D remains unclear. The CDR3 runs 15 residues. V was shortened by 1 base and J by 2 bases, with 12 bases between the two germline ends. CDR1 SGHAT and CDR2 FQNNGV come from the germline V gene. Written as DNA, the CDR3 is TGTGCCAGCAGCTTAGTTTTGGTGCAGACCTACGAGCAGTACTTC. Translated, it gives CASSLVLVQTYEQYF.

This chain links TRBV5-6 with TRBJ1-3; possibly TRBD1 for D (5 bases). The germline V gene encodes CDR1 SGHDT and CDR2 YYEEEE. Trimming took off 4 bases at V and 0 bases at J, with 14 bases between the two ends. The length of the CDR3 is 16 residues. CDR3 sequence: CASSATTGRSGNTIYF. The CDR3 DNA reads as TGTGCCAGCAGCGCGACCACAGGTCGCTCTGGAAACACCATATATTTT.

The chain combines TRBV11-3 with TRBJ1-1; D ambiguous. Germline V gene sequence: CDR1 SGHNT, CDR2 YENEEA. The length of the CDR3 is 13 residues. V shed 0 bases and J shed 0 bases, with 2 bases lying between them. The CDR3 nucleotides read TGTGCCAGCAGCTTAGAGGTGAACACTGAAGCTTTCTTT. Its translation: CASSLEVNTEAFF.

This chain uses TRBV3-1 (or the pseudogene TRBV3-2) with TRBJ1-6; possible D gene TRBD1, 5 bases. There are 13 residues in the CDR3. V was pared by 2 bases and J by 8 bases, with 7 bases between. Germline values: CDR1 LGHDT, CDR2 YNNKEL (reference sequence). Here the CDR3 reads CASSQLGDSPLHF. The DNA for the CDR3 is TGTGCCAGCAGCCAACTGGGGGATTCACCCCTCCACTTT.

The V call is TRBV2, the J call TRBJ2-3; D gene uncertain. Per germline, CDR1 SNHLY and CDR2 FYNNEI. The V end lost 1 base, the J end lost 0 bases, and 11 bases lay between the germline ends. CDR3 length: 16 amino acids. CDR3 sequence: CASSEGVQMSTDTQYF. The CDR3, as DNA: TGTGCCAGCAGTGAAGGGGTACAGATGAGCACAGATACGCAGTATTTT.

The CDR3 DNA is TGTGCCAGCAGCTTCGGCGCGCGCCTTAGCAATCAGCCCCAGCATTTT. Protein product: CASSFGARLSNQPQHF. The chain carries TRBV7-9 and TRBJ1-5; D gene unclear. Germline-derived CDR1 and CDR2 are SEHNR and FQNEAQ (reference sequence). The CDR3 runs 16 residues. The V end lost 3 bases, the J end lost 0 bases, and 12 bases lay between the germline ends.

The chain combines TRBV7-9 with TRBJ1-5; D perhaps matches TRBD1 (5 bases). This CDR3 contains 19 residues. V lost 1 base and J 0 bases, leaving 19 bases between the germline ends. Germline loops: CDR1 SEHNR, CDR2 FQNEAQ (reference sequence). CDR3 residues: CASSLGGDGWSYSNQPQHF. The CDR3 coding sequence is TGTGCCAGCAGCTTAGGAGGGGACGGCTGGTCCTATAGCAATCAGCCCCAGCATTTT.

DNA of the CDR3: TGCGCCAGCAGCTACGGGACTCGTCGGGGCACAGATACGCAGTATTTT. This sequence encodes CASSYGTRRGTDTQYF. The rearrangement links TRBV5-1 to TRBJ2-3, with D perhaps matching TRBD2 (6 bases). Germline CDR1 and CDR2: SGHRS and YFSETQ. Trimming took off 3 bases at V and 1 base at J, with 15 bases between the two ends. This CDR3 has 16 residues.

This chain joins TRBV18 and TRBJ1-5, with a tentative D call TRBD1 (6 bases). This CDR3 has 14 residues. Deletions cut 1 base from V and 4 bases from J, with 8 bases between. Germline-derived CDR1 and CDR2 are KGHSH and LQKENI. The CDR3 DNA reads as TGTGCCAGCTCACCACAAGACAGGAATCAGCCCCAGCATTTT. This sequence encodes CASSPQDRNQPQHF.

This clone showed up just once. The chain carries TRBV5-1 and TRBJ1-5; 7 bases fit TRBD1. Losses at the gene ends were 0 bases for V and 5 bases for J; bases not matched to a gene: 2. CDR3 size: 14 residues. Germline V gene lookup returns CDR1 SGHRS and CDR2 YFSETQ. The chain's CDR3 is CASSLGQGDQPQHF. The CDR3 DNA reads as TGCGCCAGCAGCTTGGGACAGGGAGATCAGCCCCAGCATTTT.

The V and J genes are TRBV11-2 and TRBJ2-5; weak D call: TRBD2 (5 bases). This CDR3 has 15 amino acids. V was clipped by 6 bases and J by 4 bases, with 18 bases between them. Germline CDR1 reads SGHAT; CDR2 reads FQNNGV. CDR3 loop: CASSLRVDPLETQYF. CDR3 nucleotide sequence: TGTGCCAGCAGTCTGAGGGTAGACCCTTTAGAGACCCAGTACTTC.

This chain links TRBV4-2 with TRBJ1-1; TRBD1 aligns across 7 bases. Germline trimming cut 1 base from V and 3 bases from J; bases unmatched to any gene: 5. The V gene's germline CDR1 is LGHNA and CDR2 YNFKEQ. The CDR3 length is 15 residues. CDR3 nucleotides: TGTGCCAGCAGCCAAGGACAGGGAGCGGACACTGAAGCTTTCTTT. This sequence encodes CASSQGQGADTEAFF.

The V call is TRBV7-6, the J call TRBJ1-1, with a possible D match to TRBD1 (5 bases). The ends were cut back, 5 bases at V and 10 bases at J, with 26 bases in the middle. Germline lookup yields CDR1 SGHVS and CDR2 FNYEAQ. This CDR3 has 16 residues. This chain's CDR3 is CASSPGRGAYNSAAFF. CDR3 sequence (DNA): TGTGCCAGCAGCCCCGGGAGGGGCGCCTATAATTCGGCAGCTTTCTTT.

CDR3 loop: CASSTDVPNQTTDTQYF. In nucleotides, the CDR3 is TGTGCCAGTAGTACTGACGTTCCCAATCAAACCACAGATACGCAGTATTTT. The chain is built from TRBV19 and TRBJ2-3; unclear D gene. Trimming took 4 bases from V and 2 from J, leaving 19 bases between them. The length of the CDR3 is 17 residues. Germline V gives CDR1 LNHDA, CDR2 SQIVND (reference sequence).

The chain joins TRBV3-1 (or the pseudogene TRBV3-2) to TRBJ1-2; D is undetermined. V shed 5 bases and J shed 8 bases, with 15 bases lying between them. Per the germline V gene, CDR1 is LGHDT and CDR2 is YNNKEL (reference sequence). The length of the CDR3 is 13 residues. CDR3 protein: CASSLTPAAGYTF. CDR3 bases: TGTGCCAGCAGCTTAACCCCAGCGGCGGGCTACACCTTC.

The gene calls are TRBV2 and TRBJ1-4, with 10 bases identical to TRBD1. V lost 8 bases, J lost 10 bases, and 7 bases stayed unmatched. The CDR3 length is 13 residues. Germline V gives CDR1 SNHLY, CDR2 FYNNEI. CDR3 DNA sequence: TGTGCCAGCGAGACAGGGGGCTTCGCAAAACTGTTTTTT. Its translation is CASETGGFAKLFF. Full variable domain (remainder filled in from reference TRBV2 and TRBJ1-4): EPEVTQTPSHQVTQMGQEVILRCVPISNHLYFYWYRQILGQKVEFLVSFYNNEISEKSEIFDDQFSVERPDGSNFTLKIRSTKLEDSAMYFCASETGGFAKLFFGSGTQLSVL.